A selection of T cell receptor beta chains follows, all from one sample in a study of radiation and T cells in renal cell carcinoma. Profiled with immunoSEQ multiplex PCR; TCRdb holds only in-frame clones, not every one. The table has tens of thousands of clones, roughly 78% seen once. Here the sequenced sample was blood, taken from a patient whose treatment included radiotherapy and nephrectomy. These receptors were taken from a woman aged 70-85 years with renal cell carcinoma. The CDR3 runs from the conserved cysteine through the conserved F or W. A D gene is named only where the DNA matches it firmly. For some rows the clone size is stated as once, few or many, or as a class when expanded; others skip it.

v_call	clone_size	j_call	d_call	cdr3_nt	cdr3_aa
TRBV9	.	TRBJ1-1	.	TGTGCCAGCAGCCGGGGGGCTAACACTGAAGCTTTCTTT	CASSRGANTEAFF
TRBV19	.	TRBJ1-5	.	TGTGCCAGTAGTATAGATCCTCCCGGGGTAGGGAATCAGCCCCAGCATTTT	CASSIDPPGVGNQPQHF
TRBV6-5	.	TRBJ1-1	.	TGTGCCAGCAGTTACCGGAGGGGAAACACTGAAGCTTTCTTT	CASSYRRGNTEAFF
TRBV25-1	.	TRBJ2-1	TRBD2	TGTGCCAGCAGTGATTCGGTAATAGCGGGGGCCTACAATGAGCAGTTCTTC	CASSDSVIAGAYNEQFF
TRBV5-1	.	TRBJ2-3	.	TGCGCCAGCAGCCCGGACCGGGGGTCGAGACCCACAGATACGCAGTATTTT	CASSPDRGSRPTDTQYF
TRBV5-1	.	TRBJ2-6	.	TGCGCCAGCAGCTCAGGGGTCTCTGGGGCCAACGTCCTGACTTTC	CASSSGVSGANVLTF
TRBV25-1	.	TRBJ2-2	TRBD1	TGTGCCAGCAGTGACGATAGGGGGCCCGGGGAGCTGTTTTTT	CASSDDRGPGELFF
TRBV14	.	TRBJ2-1	.	TGTGCCAGCAGCTTAGGCTGGGACTCCCCCGAGGATGAGCAGTTCTTC	CASSLGWDSPEDEQFF
TRBV6-6	.	TRBJ1-4	TRBD1	TGTGCCACCCGGGACAGGGGCCCAGCTAATGAAAAACTGTTTTTT	CATRDRGPANEKLFF
TRBV19	.	TRBJ2-1	.	TGTGCCAGTAGTACCCACCTAGCGAATGAGCAGTTCTTC	CASSTHLANEQFF
TRBV18	.	TRBJ1-1	.	TGTGCCAGCTCACCACCGTCGCGGGGTGGCACTGAAGCTTTCTTT	CASSPPSRGGTEAFF
TRBV4-2	few	TRBJ2-1	.	TGTGCCAGCAGCCAAGAATCCAGGGTCCGCAATGAGCAGTTCTTC	CASSQESRVRNEQFF
TRBV6-1	.	TRBJ1-6	.	TGTGCCAGCAGTGAAGTGGGGGGGAGGAATTCACCCCTCCACTTT	CASSEVGGRNSPLHF
TRBV5-4	.	TRBJ2-1	TRBD2	TGTGCCAGCAGCCCGGGACTAGCGGGGGCCTCCTACAATGAGCAGTTCTTC	CASSPGLAGASYNEQFF
TRBV11-1	.	TRBJ1-2	.	TGTGCCAGCAGCTTAGCTTGGTCCGGCGGCTACACCTTC	CASSLAWSGGYTF
TRBV5-1	few	TRBJ1-5	TRBD1	TGCGCCAGCAGCTTGAGACAGGGGAAACGACAGCCCCAGCATTTT	CASSLRQGKRQPQHF
TRBV2	.	TRBJ1-6	TRBD1	TGTGCCAGCCGCTGGACAGGGGAAAGTTCACCCCTCCACTTT	CASRWTGESSPLHF
TRBV5-1	.	TRBJ1-2	.	TGCGCCAGCAGCTTGGCAACAGATCCCTATGGCTACACCTTC	CASSLATDPYGYTF
TRBV29-1	.	TRBJ1-4	TRBD1	TGCAGCGTTGGCAGGGGGTTGTACGATGAAAAACTGTTTTTT	CSVGRGLYDEKLFF
TRBV6-6	.	TRBJ2-7	TRBD2	TGTGCCAGCAGCCTCGGGGGGGGGTACGAGCAGTACTTC	CASSLGGGYEQYF
TRBV6-5	.	TRBJ2-7	.	TGTGCCAGCAATGGGGGGAACAACGAGCAGTACTTC	CASNGGNNEQYF
TRBV5-6	.	TRBJ2-7	TRBD1	TGTGCCAGCAGCTTTGGGACAGGGAGGGGGGAGCAGTACTTC	CASSFGTGRGEQYF
TRBV4-2	.	TRBJ2-2	.	TGTGCCAGCAGCCAAGCTGGGGCGGGCACCGGGGAGCTGTTTTTT	CASSQAGAGTGELFF
TRBV5-6	.	TRBJ2-5	.	TGTGCCAGCAGCTATGGGACGTCCGAAGGGGAGACCCAGTACTTC	CASSYGTSEGETQYF
TRBV5-3	.	TRBJ2-5	.	TGTGCCAGAACCGATCGGCTCCAAGAGACCCAGTACTTC	CARTDRLQETQYF
TRBV6-5	.	TRBJ2-3	.	TGTGCCAGCAAACGGACTTCGACAGATACGCAGTATTTT	CASKRTSTDTQYF
TRBV7-7	.	TRBJ2-5	TRBD2	TGTGCCAGCAGCACCGGACTAGAGGGGAAGACCCAGTACTTC	CASSTGLEGKTQYF
TRBV7-9	.	TRBJ1-2	.	TGTGCCAGCAGCCTGATGGACAGTAACTATGGCTACACCTTC	CASSLMDSNYGYTF
TRBV5-1	.	TRBJ1-5	.	TGCGCCAGCAGCTTGGATGGAGGCTCGGGACAGCCCCAGCATTTT	CASSLDGGSGQPQHF
TRBV5-4	.	TRBJ2-2	.	TGTGCCAGCAGCTCGGGACGCAGCGAGGTCGGGGAGCTGTTTTTT	CASSSGRSEVGELFF
TRBV7-9	.	TRBJ2-2	.	TGTGCCAGCACCATAGCCGGGACTCCGAACACCGGGGAGCTGTTTTTT	CASTIAGTPNTGELFF
TRBV6-6	.	TRBJ1-3	TRBD1	TGTGCCAGCAGTGAGACAGGGAATAGCGGAAACACCATATATTTT	CASSETGNSGNTIYF
TRBV27	.	TRBJ2-2	.	TGTGCCAGCAGACCACGGACGGAGAACACCGGGGAGCTGTTTTTT	CASRPRTENTGELFF
TRBV2	.	TRBJ1-5	TRBD1	TGTGCCAGCAGTCGGGACAGGGGCGAGCTTCAGCCCCAGCATTTT	CASSRDRGELQPQHF
TRBV28	few	TRBJ2-2	TRBD1	TGTGCCAGCAGTTCAAGGGGGCAAGGCACCGGGGAGCTGTTTTTT	CASSSRGQGTGELFF
TRBV5-6	few	TRBJ1-2	TRBD1	TGTGCCAGCAGCTTGGAGGACAGGGTGATTAATGGCTACACCTTC	CASSLEDRVINGYTF
TRBV6-5	once	TRBJ2-7	.	TGTGCCAGCAGTTACTCGAGTCCTCACCCGGGGTACGAGCAGTACTTC	CASSYSSPHPGYEQYF
TRBV25-1	.	TRBJ1-2	.	TGTGCCAGCATGGGGGCTTCAGCGTATGGCTACACCTTC	CASMGASAYGYTF
TRBV2	medium-sized	TRBJ2-7	TRBD1	TGTGCCACAACCGGACAGGACAGCTACGAGCAGTACTTC	CATTGQDSYEQYF
TRBV5-5	once	TRBJ1-4	TRBD1	TGTGCCAGCAGCTTACTCTCAGGGGGTAGTGAAAAACTGTTTTTT	CASSLLSGGSEKLFF
TRBV15	once	TRBJ2-3	TRBD2	TGTGCCACCGGGACCCTAGCGGGAGAGGGCACGCAGTATTTT	CATGTLAGEGTQYF
TRBV2	.	TRBJ2-7	.	TGTGCCAGCAGTGCGGACAGTGATTCCTACGAGCAGTACTTC	CASSADSDSYEQYF
TRBV15	.	TRBJ2-2	TRBD1	TGTGCCACCAGCGCTGCCTACGGATTACAGGGGAGGAACACCGGGGAGCTGTTTTTT	CATSAAYGLQGRNTGELFF
TRBV29-1	few	TRBJ1-2	.	TGCAGCGCCCAAGACGGGAACTATGGCTACACCTTC	CSAQDGNYGYTF
TRBV19	.	TRBJ2-2	TRBD2	TGTGCCAGTAGGGGACTAGCGGGAGTCACCGGGGAGCTGTTTTTT	CASRGLAGVTGELFF
TRBV7-9	.	TRBJ2-3	TRBD2	TGTGCCAGCAGCTTAAGTAGCGGGGGGGCTATTACGACAGATACGCAGTATTTT	CASSLSSGGAITTDTQYF
TRBV10-1	.	TRBJ2-5	.	TGCGCCAGCAGTGATCCGTCCCAAGAGACCCAGTACTTC	CASSDPSQETQYF
TRBV2	.	TRBJ1-2	.	TGTGCCAGCAGTGAAATTCGGAATGGCTACACCTTC	CASSEIRNGYTF
TRBV28	.	TRBJ1-2	.	TGTGCCAGCATTGCCGGATACAGAGGGGGGAGTGGCTACACCTTC	CASIAGYRGGSGYTF
TRBV6-6	.	TRBJ2-5	TRBD1	TGTGCCAGCAGCCAATCAGGGGGCCCCACCCAAGAGACCCAGTACTTC	CASSQSGGPTQETQYF
TRBV5-1	.	TRBJ1-1	TRBD1	TGCGCCAGCAGCACCGGACAGGGACACACTGAAGCTTTCTTT	CASSTGQGHTEAFF
TRBV19	.	TRBJ2-7	TRBD1	TGTGCCAGTAGTCAACAGGGGAATAACTACGAGCAGTACTTC	CASSQQGNNYEQYF
TRBV11-2	.	TRBJ2-7	.	TGTGCCAGCAGCTTAGCGGCAGGGAGTAGCATCGAGCAGTACTTC	CASSLAAGSSIEQYF
TRBV10-3	.	TRBJ1-2	.	TGTGCCGTCGAACAGGGCGGTGGCTATGGCTACACCTTC	CAVEQGGGYGYTF
TRBV7-8	.	TRBJ2-3	TRBD2	TGTGCCAGCAGACTAGCGGGGGGACCCACAGATACGCAGTATTTT	CASRLAGGPTDTQYF
TRBV6-9	few	TRBJ1-2	TRBD1	TGTGCCAGCAGTAAAAAGACAGGGGCCAGTTATGGCTACACCTTC	CASSKKTGASYGYTF
TRBV2	.	TRBJ2-6	.	TGTGCCAGCAGGGACAGCGACTCTGGGGCCAACGTCCTGACTTTC	CASRDSDSGANVLTF